The following is a T cell receptor beta chain sequence with its context. There are 16 residues in the CDR3. Trimming removed 0 bases from V and 1 base from J; junction bases left unmatched: 5. In germline, CDR1 is ENHRY, CDR2 SYGVKD. Clones were sequenced by immunoSEQ multiplex PCR, and TCRdb holds only the in-frame ones, with some missing. The data contain about 53,000 clones, 75% to 85% of them singletons. This sample was taken from a study of OX40 agonist ivuxolimab in advanced cancers. Sequenced here: CD4+ or CD8+ T cells sorted from blood, sampled in a trial of the OX40 agonist ivuxolimab. The rearrangement links TRBV10-3 to TRBJ1-2; 7 bases are shared with TRBD1. This clonotype originated in an adult with an advanced solid tumor such as melanoma, head and neck, liver or kidney cancer. The CDR3 reads CAISESNRGDNYGYTF. The CDR3 nucleotides are TGTGCCATCAGTGAGTCGAACAGGGGAGATAACTATGGCTACACCTTC.